This TCR beta chain was obtained from a study of T cell responses to AZD1222 COVID-19 vaccine. This CDR3 is built from 13 residues. Germline V lookup: CDR1 SGHRS, CDR2 YFSETQ. V dropped 3 bases and J dropped 10 bases, with 15 bases sitting between them. For this clone: Its specificity is not known.

Findings of the study overall: Donor demographics were predominantly white British with a female majority; clonal diversity may be underestimated. Along spike, vaccine-associated CD4 TCRs were found throughout, with dominance at 160-218 and 743-854.

Method: immunoSEQ multiplex PCR; TCRdb's copy keeps in-frame clones and lacks some. The sample holds 110,000 or so clones, roughly 90% seen once. This receptor was identified in an adult in good health. The sequences come from peripheral blood, collected on day 0 of AZD1222 vaccination. This chain links TRBV5-1 with TRBJ2-3; D possibly corresponds to TRBD2 (6 bases). The CDR3 spells CASSSSGGTSQYF. The CDR3 nucleotides are TGCGCCAGCAGCTCCTCCGGCGGGACCTCGCAGTATTTT.